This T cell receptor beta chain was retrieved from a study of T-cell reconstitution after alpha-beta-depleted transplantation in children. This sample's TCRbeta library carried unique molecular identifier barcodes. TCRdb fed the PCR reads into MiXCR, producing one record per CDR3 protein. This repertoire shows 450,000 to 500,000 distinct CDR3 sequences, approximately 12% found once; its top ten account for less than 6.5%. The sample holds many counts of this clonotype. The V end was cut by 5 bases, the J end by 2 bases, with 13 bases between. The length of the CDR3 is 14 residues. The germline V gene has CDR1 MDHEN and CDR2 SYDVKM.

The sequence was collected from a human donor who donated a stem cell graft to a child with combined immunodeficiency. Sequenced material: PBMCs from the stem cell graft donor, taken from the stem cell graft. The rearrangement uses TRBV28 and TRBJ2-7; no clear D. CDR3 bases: TGTGCCAGCAGTCCCTCGGTGACTCCCTACGAGCAGTACTTC. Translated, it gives CASSPSVTPYEQYF.